Below, 18 T cell receptor beta chains from the same sample are listed, as sequenced in a study of T cells in localized non-small cell lung cancer. Method: immunoSEQ multiplex PCR; TCRdb's copy keeps in-frame clones and lacks some. The sample comprises about 72,000 clones, 70% to 85% of which are singletons, and 1.3% rests with the top ten. The sample was peripheral blood, taken before any cancer treatment. The receptors were sampled from a female donor over 55 with stage I lung adenocarcinoma.

This chain links TRBV27 with TRBJ2-1; 10 bases are shared with TRBD2. CDR1 MNHEY and CDR2 SMNVEV come from the germline V gene (reference sequence). The trim removed 5 bases at V and 6 bases at J, leaving 4 bases unmatched. The CDR3 extends over 14 amino acids. The CDR3 here is CASSPGLAFNEQFF. In DNA form, the CDR3 reads TGTGCCAGCAGTCCGGGACTAGCGTTCAATGAGCAGTTCTTC.

The sample holds one count of this clone. This rearrangement joins TRBV28 to TRBJ1-4; the D gene is possibly TRBD1 (5 bases). The germline gives CDR1 MDHEN, CDR2 SYDVKM. This CDR3 spans 14 amino acids. V dropped 3 bases and J dropped 4 bases, with 9 bases sitting between them. This CDR3 is CASSFRQFNEKLFF. The CDR3 nucleotides are TGTGCCAGCAGTTTCCGACAGTTTAATGAAAAACTGTTTTTT.

This chain connects TRBV10-3 to TRBJ2-1, with D uncertain. Germline CDR1 is ENHRY and CDR2 is SYGVKD. The CDR3 loop spans 11 amino acids. V was pared by 4 bases and J by 7 bases, with 5 bases between. The CDR3 region has the DNA TGTGCCATCAGTGTCGGGAATGAGCAGTTCTTC. It is translated as CAISVGNEQFF.

CDR3 sequence reads: CASSRVPGGELFF. The CDR3, as DNA: TGTGCCAGCAGTCGAGTTCCGGGCGGGGAGCTGTTTTTT. The rearrangement joins TRBV7-6 to TRBJ2-2; D gene uncertain. The CDR3 extends over 13 amino acids. From germline, CDR1 is SGHVS and CDR2 FNYEAQ. V was clipped by 6 bases and J by 7 bases, with 12 bases between them.

The CDR3 sequence: CAGGEVQGRKAFF. DNA of the CDR3: TGTGCCGGCGGAGAGGTACAGGGGCGGAAAGCTTTCTTT. The chain has TRBV6-6 and TRBJ1-1; 7 nucleotides match TRBD1. From germline, CDR1 is MNHNY and CDR2 SVGAGI (reference sequence). The CDR3 extends over 13 amino acids. The ends lost 11 bases at V and 9 bases at J; junction bases unmatched: 15.

CDR3 loop: CASSPRYDYGYTF. The CDR3 nucleotides are TGCGCCAGCAGCCCAAGGTACGACTATGGCTACACCTTC. This chain connects TRBV5-1 to TRBJ1-2; D remains ambiguous. Per germline, CDR1 SGHRS and CDR2 YFSETQ. The V end lost 4 bases, the J end lost 3 bases, and 10 bases lay between the germline ends. The CDR3 is 13 residues long.

The chain joins TRBV5-1 to TRBJ2-3; D is tentatively TRBD1 or TRBD2 (5 bases each). V was clipped by 5 bases and J by 0 bases, with 13 bases between them. CDR3 length: 15 amino acids. Germline V gene data show CDR1 as SGHRS and CDR2 as YFSETQ. The chain's CDR3 is CASRDGTVSTDTQYF. The CDR3 DNA follows: TGCGCCAGCAGAGATGGGACGGTTAGCACAGATACGCAGTATTTT. The variable domain in full, completed from reference TRBV5-1 and TRBJ2-3, reads KAGVTQTPRYLIKTRGQQVTLSCSPISGHRSVSWYQQTPGQGLQFLFEYFSETQRNKGNFPGRFSGRQFSNSRSEMNVSTLELGDSALYLCASRDGTVSTDTQYFGPGTRLTVL.

V gene TRBV6-6 combines with J gene TRBJ2-5; D is undetermined. CDR3 length: 14 residues. V was cut by 6 bases and J by 1 base, with 12 bases left in between. Germline lookup yields CDR1 MNHNY and CDR2 SVGAGI (reference sequence). The CDR3 here is CASSSNRAQETQYF. CDR3 bases: TGTGCCAGCAGCTCTAATAGAGCCCAAGAGACCCAGTACTTC.

The J gene is TRBJ2-7, the V gene TRBV14, with unresolved D. Germline CDR1 and CDR2: SGHDN and FVKESK. Trimming took off 4 bases at V and 4 bases at J, with 17 bases between the two ends. The CDR3 is made up of 15 amino acids. CDR3 nucleotide sequence: TGTGCCAGCAGCCCCACAACAGCGCATTCGTACGAGCAGTACTTC. Its translation: CASSPTTAHSYEQYF. The full variable domain, completed using reference TRBV14 and TRBJ2-7, is EAGVTQFPSHSVIEKGQTVTLRCDPISGHDNLYWYRRVMGKEIKFLLHFVKESKQDESGMPNNRFLAERTGGTYSTLKVQPAELEDSGVYFCASSPTTAHSYEQYFGPGTRLTVT.

This rearrangement joins TRBV23-1 to TRBJ1-4, with 7 bases that match TRBD1. TRBV23-1 is labeled an ORF, and its function is uncertain. This CDR3 is built from 15 residues. V shed 1 base and J 8 bases; nucleotides not matched to a gene: 7. The CDR3 region is CASSQWDRGGEKLFF. The CDR3 nucleotides are TGCGCCAGCAGTCAATGGGACAGAGGAGGAGAAAAACTGTTTTTT.

The J gene is TRBJ2-1, the V gene TRBV5-6, with 13 bases aligning to TRBD2. Looked up from germline, CDR1 is SGHDT and CDR2 is YYEEEE. The V segment lost 2 bases and the J segment 0 bases; nucleotides outside the gene matches: 5. The CDR3 extends over 18 amino acids. CDR3: CASSLRTSGGLSYNEQFF. In DNA, the CDR3 is TGTGCCAGCAGCTTAAGGACTAGCGGGGGCCTCTCCTACAATGAGCAGTTCTTC.

V usage is TRBV19 and J usage is TRBJ2-1; 13 nucleotides agree with TRBD2. This CDR3 has 17 residues. Germline V CDR1 and CDR2: LNHDA, SQIVND (reference sequence). V was clipped by 4 bases and J by 6 bases; unmatched bases: 9. The chain's CDR3 is CASSRKSGLAGINEQFF. The CDR3 DNA sequence: TGTGCCAGTAGTAGGAAGTCGGGACTAGCGGGGATCAATGAGCAGTTCTTC.

This chain connects TRBV14 to TRBJ1-2; tentatively, D is TRBD1 (6 bases). Germline V lookup: CDR1 SGHDN, CDR2 FVKESK. The CDR3 is 15 amino acids. V shed 4 bases and J shed 7 bases, with 19 bases lying between them. The CDR3 protein is CASSPPWGGSSGYTF. CDR3 sequence (DNA): TGTGCCAGCAGCCCCCCTTGGGGGGGCAGTTCTGGCTACACCTTC.

V usage is TRBV5-5 and J usage is TRBJ2-4; D is ambiguous. V lost 1 base, J lost 0 bases, and 11 bases lay in between. This CDR3 has 16 amino acids. Germline CDR1 reads SGHKS; CDR2 reads YYEKEE (reference sequence). The CDR3 nucleotides are TGTGCCAGCAGCTTGTCTGGACCGATAGCCAAAAACATTCAGTACTTC. Amino acids: CASSLSGPIAKNIQYF.

The genes are TRBV5-2 and TRBJ1-2. TRBV5-2 constitutes a pseudogene. The CDR3 is 16 residues long. The DNA for the CDR3 is TGTGCCAGCAATAGGGTACGAGTACGAAAGACCTATGGCTACACCTTC. Translating gives CASNRVRVRKTYGYTF.

The rearrangement joins TRBV7-9 to TRBJ1-4; unclear D gene. There are 16 residues in the CDR3. Germline CDR1 and CDR2: SEHNR and FQNEAQ (reference sequence). V dropped 4 bases and J dropped 4 bases, with 16 bases sitting between them. The CDR3 bases are TGTGCCAGCAGCTCCGATCTGGCAGGCGATAATGAAAAACTGTTTTTT. Amino acid sequence: CASSSDLAGDNEKLFF.

The genes are TRBV7-9 and TRBJ1-4; D gene uncertain. Germline V lookup: CDR1 SEHNR, CDR2 FQNEAQ (reference sequence). V was cut by 10 bases and J by 8 bases, with 17 bases left in between. The CDR3 sequence is 13 residues long. Here the CDR3 reads CATRGPKKEKLFF. CDR3 bases: TGTGCCACCCGCGGACCGAAGAAAGAAAAACTGTTTTTT.

V usage is TRBV6-1 and J usage is TRBJ1-2; the D gene is possibly TRBD1 (6 bases). Trimming stripped 6 bases from V and 4 bases from J, with 12 bases between. This CDR3 has 13 amino acids. Germline CDR1 reads MNHNS; CDR2 reads SASEGT. CDR3: CASRVDRSYGYTF. In DNA form, the CDR3 reads TGTGCCAGCAGAGTCGACAGGTCCTATGGCTACACCTTC.